The sample holds one count of the clone carrying this TCR beta chain. This entry comes from a study of blood T cell repertoires in COVID-19. Those enrolled in Seattle joined during active infection and were followed longitudinally afterward. The CDR3 runs to 16 residues. Germline lookup yields CDR1 MNHEY and CDR2 SMNVEV (reference sequence). V dropped 7 bases and J dropped 0 bases, with 15 bases sitting between them. Produced via immunoSEQ multiplex PCR; TCRdb's table is partial and in-frame only. Here the sample spans tens of thousands of clones, roughly nine tenths being singletons. This TCR derives from a woman of 80 years or more with COVID-19, enrolled during active disease. The sequenced sample was peripheral blood. The chain employs TRBV27 and TRBJ2-2, with TRBD1 as a possible D gene (5 bases). The CDR3 DNA follows: TGTGCCAGCACGAAAAGGTCCAGGGCGAACACCGGGGAGCTGTTTTTT. The encoded protein is CASTKRSRANTGELFF.